This entry features one TCR beta chain sequence. Genes here carry mouse names. The assay was immunoSEQ multiplex PCR, and TCRdb's table has in-frame clones only and misses some. The sample has around 2,000 clones; 40% to 45% are singletons. The data were obtained in a study of tissue T cells after allogeneic stem cell transplantation. Regarding time point: mouse harvest day 14 after allogeneic transplant. Each mouse received 10^7 T-cell-depleted marrow cells plus 10^6 splenic CD5+ T cells by tail vein. The specimen sequenced was lymph node tissue. This receptor was identified in a female BALB/c mouse given C57BL/6 T cells with graft-versus-host disease after an allogeneic hematopoietic cell transplant.

CDR3 DNA (partial): TGTGCCGGCGGGGGGTCAAACACAGAAGTCTTC. Amino acid sequence: CAGGGSNTEVF. The CDR3 as a whole reads CAGGGSNTEVFF. The chain is built from TRBV13-1 and TRBJ1-1, with TRBD1 as a possible D gene (5 bases). The CDR3 goes on 1 residue after the read ends, and that part is filled in from the germline J gene. Looked up from germline, CDR1 is NSHNY and CDR2 is SYGAGN. CDR3 length: 12 amino acids. With 10 bases removed from V and 0 bases from J, the gap between germline ends came to 10 bases.